Listed here are 12 T cell receptor beta chains from one sample, sequenced in a study of T-cell reconstitution after alpha-beta-depleted transplantation in children (dated by TCRdb to about 2016). Library generation was performed with PCR. These reads were obtained on an Illumina HiSeq 2500. TCR library preparation used molecular barcoding, with unique molecular identifiers applied to normalize quantification of the TCRbeta repertoire. The raw public data were reprocessed by TCRdb itself: fastp quality trimming at Q25, MiXCR clonotype calling, in-frame beta chains only. Entries that share a CDR3 protein sequence are merged under the most common genes and DNA. A total of some 260,000 distinct CDR3 sequences appear in this sample, 20% to 30% of them only once. The top ten hold about 5% of the sample. The sample's treatment or condition, from its label and the paper: allogeneic hematopoietic cell transplantation with graft depleted of TCRalphabeta T cells and CD19 B cells.

Here the sequenced sample was PBMCs, mostly from graft donor cells, taken 360 days after TCRalphabeta/CD19-depleted stem cell transplant. These receptors were collected from a female patient between 2 and 15 years old who had a stem cell transplant for congenital amegakaryocytic thrombocytopenia, so the T cells may come from the graft donor.

The chain links TRBV5-1 to TRBJ2-7, with 10 bases lining up with TRBD1. The CDR3 is 17 amino acids. V lost 3 bases and J lost 5; bases outside the gene matches: 14. Germline CDR1 reads SGHRS; CDR2 reads YFSETQ. This CDR3 is CASSWAGGPGQGNEQYF. The CDR3 nucleotides are TGCGCCAGCAGCTGGGCTGGGGGTCCGGGACAGGGGAACGAGCAGTACTTC.

As to this clonotype: At one end the junction does not follow the germline gene, possibly because of a read error. This chain connects TRBV2 to TRBJ1-2, with 7 bases that match TRBD1. The CDR3 runs to 15 residues. Germline loops: CDR1 SNHLY, CDR2 FYNNEI. The CDR3 loop is CASSEGGARYYGYTF. CDR3 nucleotides: TGTGCCAGCAGCGAAGGGGGCGCCCGGTACTATGGCTACACCTTC.

This clonotype occurred a few times. This chain uses TRBV24-1 with TRBJ2-1; no reliable D call. The germline V gene encodes CDR1 KGHDR and CDR2 SFDVKD. Deletions cut 0 bases from V and 4 bases from J, with 9 bases between. The CDR3 is 15 residues long. CDR3 protein: CATSDLSVPYNEQFF. CDR3 DNA: TGTGCCACCAGTGATTTGAGCGTCCCTTACAATGAGCAGTTCTTC.

This clonotype occurred a few times. The chain employs TRBV10-3 and TRBJ1-6; D is perhaps TRBD1 (6 bases). CDR1 is ENHRY, CDR2 SYGVKD, per germline. The V end was cut by 10 bases, the J end by 9 bases, with 16 bases between. CDR3 size: 13 residues. The CDR3 DNA sequence: TGTGCCACCGGCACAGGGAATACTTCACCCCTCCACTTT. As protein: CATGTGNTSPLHF.

This chain uses TRBV6-5 with TRBJ2-1; no definite D call. The V gene's germline CDR1 is MNHEY and CDR2 SVGAGI. Trimming removed 0 bases from V and 13 bases from J, with 16 bases in between. The length of the CDR3 is 14 residues. CDR3: CASSYSTRIMGQFF. The CDR3 region has the DNA TGTGCCAGCAGTTACTCGACACGTATAATGGGACAGTTCTTC.

V usage is TRBV12-3 or TRBV12-4 and J usage is TRBJ1-4, with 11 bases identical to TRBD1. The CDR3 is 17 amino acids. The junction had 12 bases not matched to a gene; V was cut back by 4 bases and J by 8 bases. The CDR3 DNA reads as TGTGCCAGCAGTTCTTGGTCGCTGGGACAGGGGGGAGAAAAACTGTTTTTT. This encodes CASSSWSLGQGGEKLFF.

This chain's CDR3 is CASSPGTRVVETQYF. As DNA, the CDR3 is TGTGCCAGCAGCCCGGGAACCCGGGTCGTAGAGACCCAGTACTTC. The genes are TRBV11-3 and TRBJ2-5; a weak D match, TRBD2 (5 bases). The ends were cut back, 5 bases at V and 4 bases at J, with 17 bases in the middle. The germline V gene encodes CDR1 SGHNT and CDR2 YENEEA. This CDR3 comprises 15 residues.

This clonotype was detected a few times. The CDR3 region has the DNA TGTGCCAGCAGCTTAGATGCGGTTCCCTACGAGCAGTACTTC. It encodes CASSLDAVPYEQYF. The V call is TRBV11-2, the J call TRBJ2-7; D unresolved. Germline lookup yields CDR1 SGHAT and CDR2 FQNNGV. V gave up 0 bases and J gave up 2 bases, with 8 bases separating them. This CDR3 is built from 14 residues.

The sample holds many counts of this clonotype. This chain connects TRBV29-1 to TRBJ1-4, with 7 nucleotides matching TRBD1. Germline assignment: CDR1 SQVTM and CDR2 ANQGSEA. The V and J ends lost 7 bases and 4 bases, in that order; junction bases with no gene match: 6. This CDR3 region has 13 residues. In DNA, the CDR3 is TGCAGCGGCCAGACAGGGAGTAATGAAAAACTGTTTTTT. As protein: CSGQTGSNEKLFF.

This clonotype appeared many times. This chain connects TRBV10-3 to TRBJ2-5; 7 nucleotides align to TRBD2. The germline gives CDR1 ENHRY, CDR2 SYGVKD. Trimming at V came to 7 bases and at J to 5 bases, leaving 13 bases not matched to a gene. The CDR3 extends over 15 amino acids. CDR3 coding DNA: TGTGCCATCAAGCCCTCGACTAGCCAAGCGGAGACCCAGTACTTC. Translating it yields CAIKPSTSQAETQYF.

In this sample, this clonotype turned up a few times. The chain has TRBV15 and TRBJ2-2; no definite D call. This CDR3 is 14 amino acids long. V was trimmed by 4 bases and J by 1 base, leaving 7 bases between them. In germline, CDR1 is LNHNV, CDR2 YYDKDF (reference sequence). In nucleotides, the CDR3 is TGTGCCACCAGCAAAAGGAAGAACACCGGGGAGCTGTTTTTT. Residues: CATSKRKNTGELFF.

The chain uses TRBV10-3 and TRBJ2-3; 10 bases agree with TRBD1. V shed 10 bases and J 4 bases; nucleotides not matched to a gene: 8. Germline values: CDR1 ENHRY, CDR2 SYGVKD. This CDR3 contains 14 residues. CDR3 nucleotides: TGTGCCAGCGATAGGACAGGGGGTTCAGATACGCAGTATTTT. It translates to CASDRTGGSDTQYF.